The 9 T cell receptor beta chains reported below all come from one sample, sequenced in a study of blood T cell repertoires in COVID-19. Sequencing used immunoSEQ multiplex PCR; TCRdb keeps in-frame clones, though not all of them. The sample lists 220,000 or so clones, more than 85% occurring once. The sequenced sample was peripheral blood. All receptors derive from a woman in her forties or fifties with COVID-19, enrolled during active disease.

V usage is TRBV28 and J usage is TRBJ2-5; 14 bases map to TRBD2. This CDR3 is 21 amino acids long. The germline gives CDR1 MDHEN, CDR2 SYDVKM. Losses at the gene ends were 2 bases for V and 2 bases for J; bases not matched to a gene: 16. This CDR3 is CASSLRAGLAGGRTSQETQYF. In DNA, the CDR3 is TGTGCCAGCAGTTTAAGGGCAGGACTAGCGGGGGGCCGGACGTCTCAAGAGACCCAGTACTTC.

On this clone: Other DNA sequences of this sample code for an identical CDR3. The chain couples TRBV19 to TRBJ2-7; D is possibly TRBD2 (6 bases). The V gene's germline CDR1 is LNHDA and CDR2 SQIVND (reference sequence). The CDR3 is 13 amino acids. The germline V and J ends were trimmed by 3 bases and 2 bases, with 8 bases remaining between them. CDR3 in DNA: TGTGCCAGTAGTATCGGGAGAACCTACGAGCAGTACTTC. Translated, it gives CASSIGRTYEQYF.

In its sample, this clone was seen once. This chain connects TRBV10-3 to TRBJ1-1; tentatively, D is TRBD1 (6 bases). V gave up 4 bases and J gave up 4 bases, with 13 bases separating them. Germline V lookup: CDR1 ENHRY, CDR2 SYGVKD. The CDR3 totals 14 residues. CDR3: CAISVEGGTTEAFF. CDR3 nucleotide sequence: TGTGCCATCAGTGTTGAAGGGGGAACCACTGAAGCTTTCTTT.

This chain connects TRBV6-5 to TRBJ2-3, with D possibly TRBD1 on 5 matching bases. Germline assignment: CDR1 MNHEY and CDR2 SVGAGI. The CDR3 has 12 amino acids. V lost 6 bases and J lost 2, with 6 bases in between. In DNA, the CDR3 is TGTGCCAGCAGGGGGCTCACAGATACGCAGTATTTT. Translated, it gives CASRGLTDTQYF.

This chain links TRBV4-3 with TRBJ1-2; 8 nucleotides match TRBD1. This CDR3 is built from 15 residues. Per germline, CDR1 LGHNA and CDR2 YSLEER. The junction had 7 bases not matched to a gene; V was cut back by 4 bases and J by 3 bases. The CDR3 region is CASSPRTGWDYGYTF. The CDR3 DNA reads TGCGCCAGCAGCCCAAGGACAGGGTGGGACTATGGCTACACCTTC.

The sample holds a few counts of this clone. This chain uses TRBV11-2 with TRBJ1-2; weak D call: TRBD1 (6 bases). Trimming cost V 0 bases and J 4 bases, with 15 bases left between them. The germline V gene has CDR1 SGHAT and CDR2 FQNNGV. The CDR3 is 16 residues long. The CDR3 DNA reads as TGTGCCAGCAGCTTAGACGTCAGGACAGACTTCTATGGCTACACCTTC. Its translation is CASSLDVRTDFYGYTF.

The CDR3 protein is CASSIGGTGGRETQYF. The CDR3, as DNA: TGTGCCAGTAGTATAGGGGGGACAGGGGGCAGAGAGACCCAGTACTTC. This chain links TRBV19 with TRBJ2-5, with 12 bases identical to TRBD1. Trimming removed 1 base from V and 4 bases from J; junction bases left unmatched: 4. Germline CDR1 reads LNHDA; CDR2 reads SQIVND (reference sequence). The CDR3 is 16 amino acids.

The chain is built from TRBV2 and TRBJ1-5; D call uncertain. V lost 3 bases and J lost 3, with 9 bases in between. Germline-derived CDR1 and CDR2 are SNHLY and FYNNEI. The CDR3 runs 14 residues. CDR3 nucleotides: TGTGCCAGCAGTGACAGCGTATTCAATCAGCCCCAGCATTTT. This translates into CASSDSVFNQPQHF.

The rearrangement joins TRBV6-5 to TRBJ2-2; D not resolved. V gave up 3 bases and J gave up 5 bases, with 7 bases separating them. The germline gives CDR1 MNHEY, CDR2 SVGAGI. CDR3 size: 13 residues. CDR3 loop: CASSYEITGELFF. The CDR3 region has the DNA TGTGCCAGCAGTTATGAGATAACCGGGGAGCTGTTTTTT.